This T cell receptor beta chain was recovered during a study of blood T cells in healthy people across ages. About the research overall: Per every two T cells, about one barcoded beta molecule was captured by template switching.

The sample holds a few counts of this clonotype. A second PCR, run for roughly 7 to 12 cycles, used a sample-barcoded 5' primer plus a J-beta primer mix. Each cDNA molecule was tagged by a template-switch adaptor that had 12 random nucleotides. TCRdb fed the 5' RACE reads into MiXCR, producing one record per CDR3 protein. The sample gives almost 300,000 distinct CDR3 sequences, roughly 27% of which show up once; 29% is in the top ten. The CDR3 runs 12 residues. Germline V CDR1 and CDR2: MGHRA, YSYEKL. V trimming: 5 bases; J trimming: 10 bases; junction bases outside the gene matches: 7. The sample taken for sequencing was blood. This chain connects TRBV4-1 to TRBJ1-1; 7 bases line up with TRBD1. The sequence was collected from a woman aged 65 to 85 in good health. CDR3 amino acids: CASSATGDGAFF. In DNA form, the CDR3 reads TGCGCCAGCAGCGCCACAGGGGATGGAGCTTTCTTT.